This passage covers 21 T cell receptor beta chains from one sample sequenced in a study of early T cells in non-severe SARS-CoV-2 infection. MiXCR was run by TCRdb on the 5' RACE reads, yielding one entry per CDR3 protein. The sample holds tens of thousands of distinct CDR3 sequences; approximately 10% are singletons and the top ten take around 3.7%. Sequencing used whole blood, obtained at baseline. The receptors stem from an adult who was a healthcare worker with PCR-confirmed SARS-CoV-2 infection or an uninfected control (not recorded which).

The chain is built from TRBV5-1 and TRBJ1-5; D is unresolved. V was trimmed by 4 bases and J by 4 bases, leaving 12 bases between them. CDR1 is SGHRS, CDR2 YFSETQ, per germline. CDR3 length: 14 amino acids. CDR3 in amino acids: CASSAGSLNQPQHF. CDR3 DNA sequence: TGCGCCAGCAGCGCCGGGTCCCTAAATCAGCCCCAGCATTTT.

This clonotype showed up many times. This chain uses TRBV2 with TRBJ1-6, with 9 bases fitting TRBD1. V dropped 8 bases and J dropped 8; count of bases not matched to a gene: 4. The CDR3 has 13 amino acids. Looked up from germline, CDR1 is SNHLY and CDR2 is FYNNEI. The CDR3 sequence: CASLTGGDSPLHF. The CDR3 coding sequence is TGTGCCAGCCTGACAGGGGGTGATTCACCCCTCCACTTT.

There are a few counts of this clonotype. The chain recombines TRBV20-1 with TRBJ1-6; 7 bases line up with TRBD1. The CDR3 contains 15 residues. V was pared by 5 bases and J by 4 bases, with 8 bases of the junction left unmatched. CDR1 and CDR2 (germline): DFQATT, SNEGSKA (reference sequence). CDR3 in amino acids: CSASKGTAYNSPLHF. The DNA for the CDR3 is TGCAGTGCTTCCAAAGGGACAGCGTATAATTCACCCCTCCACTTT.

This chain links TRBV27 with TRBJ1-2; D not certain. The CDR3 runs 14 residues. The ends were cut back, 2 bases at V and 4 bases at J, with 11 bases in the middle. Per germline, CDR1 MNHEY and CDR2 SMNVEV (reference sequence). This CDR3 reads CASSLGLGSYGYTF. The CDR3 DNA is TGTGCCAGCAGTTTAGGTCTGGGATCCTATGGCTACACCTTC.

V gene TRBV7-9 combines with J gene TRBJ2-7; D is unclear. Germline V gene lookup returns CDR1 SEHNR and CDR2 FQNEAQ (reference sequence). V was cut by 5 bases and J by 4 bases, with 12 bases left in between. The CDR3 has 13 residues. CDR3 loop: CASSTEGRYEQYF. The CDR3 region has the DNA TGTGCCAGCAGCACCGAAGGAAGGTACGAGCAGTACTTC.

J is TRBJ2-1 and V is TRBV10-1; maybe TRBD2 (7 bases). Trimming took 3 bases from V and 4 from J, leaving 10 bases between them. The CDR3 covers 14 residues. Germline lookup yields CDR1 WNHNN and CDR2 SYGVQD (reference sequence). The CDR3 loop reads CASSEGGGYNEQFF. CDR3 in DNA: TGCGCCAGCAGTGAAGGGGGGGGTTACAATGAGCAGTTCTTC.

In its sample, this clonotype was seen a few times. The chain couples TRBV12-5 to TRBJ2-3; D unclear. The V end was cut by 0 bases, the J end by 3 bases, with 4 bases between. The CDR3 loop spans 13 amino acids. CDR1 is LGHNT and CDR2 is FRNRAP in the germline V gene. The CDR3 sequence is CASGLVSTDTQYF. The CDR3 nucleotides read TGTGCTAGTGGTTTGGTCTCGACAGATACGCAGTATTTT.

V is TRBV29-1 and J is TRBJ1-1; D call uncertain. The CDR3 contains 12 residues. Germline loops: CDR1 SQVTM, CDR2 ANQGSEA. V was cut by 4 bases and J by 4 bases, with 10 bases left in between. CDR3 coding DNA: TGCAGCGTTGTGGAGGGTGGCACTGAAGCTTTCTTT. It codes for CSVVEGGTEAFF.

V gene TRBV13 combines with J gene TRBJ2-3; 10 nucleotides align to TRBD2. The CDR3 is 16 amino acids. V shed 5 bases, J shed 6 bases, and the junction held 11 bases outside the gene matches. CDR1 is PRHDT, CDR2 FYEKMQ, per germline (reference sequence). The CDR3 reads CASSLGLADSRDTQYF. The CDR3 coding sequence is TGTGCCAGCAGCCTCGGACTAGCGGACTCTAGGGATACGCAGTATTTT.

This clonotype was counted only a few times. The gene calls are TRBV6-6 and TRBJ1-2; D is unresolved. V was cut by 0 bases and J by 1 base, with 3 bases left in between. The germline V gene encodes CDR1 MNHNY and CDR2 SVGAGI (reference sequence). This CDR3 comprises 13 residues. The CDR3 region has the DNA TGTGCCAGCAGTTACTCGAGTAACTATGGCTACACCTTC. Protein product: CASSYSSNYGYTF.

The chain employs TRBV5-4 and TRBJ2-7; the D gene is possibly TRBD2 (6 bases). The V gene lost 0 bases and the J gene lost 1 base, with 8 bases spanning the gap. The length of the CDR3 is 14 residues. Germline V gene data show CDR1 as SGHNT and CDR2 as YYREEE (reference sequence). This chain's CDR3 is CASSLGLGSYEQYF. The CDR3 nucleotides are TGTGCCAGCAGCTTGGGACTAGGGTCCTACGAGCAGTACTTC.

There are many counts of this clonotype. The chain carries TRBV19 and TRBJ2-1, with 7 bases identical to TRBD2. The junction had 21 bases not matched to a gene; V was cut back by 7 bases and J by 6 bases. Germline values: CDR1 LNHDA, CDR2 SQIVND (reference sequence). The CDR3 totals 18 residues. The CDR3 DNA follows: TGTGCCAGTACCGCCTGGGCTGGTGTGGCGGGAGTTATCAATGAGCAGTTCTTC. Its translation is CASTAWAGVAGVINEQFF.

The CDR3 loop is CASSHEGGRREKLFF. DNA of the CDR3: TGTGCCAGCAGCCACGAGGGGGGACGGAGAGAAAAACTGTTTTTT. V is TRBV7-8 and J is TRBJ1-4; TRBD1 is a possible D gene (6 bases). CDR1 and CDR2 (germline): SGHVS, FQNEAQ. Deletions cut 5 bases from V and 8 bases from J, with 18 bases between. The CDR3 spans 15 residues.

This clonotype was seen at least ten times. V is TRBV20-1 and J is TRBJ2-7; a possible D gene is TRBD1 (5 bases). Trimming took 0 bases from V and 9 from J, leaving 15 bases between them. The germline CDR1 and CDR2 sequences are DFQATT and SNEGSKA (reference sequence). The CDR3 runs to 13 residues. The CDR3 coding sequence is TGCAGTGCTAGAGATCGTAGACAGAGTGGGCAGTACTTC. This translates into CSARDRRQSGQYF.

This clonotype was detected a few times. The CDR3 nucleotides read TGTGCCAGCAGCTTGCCCCGGGCGACGGCTAATGAAAAACTGTTTTTT. Its translation: CASSLPRATANEKLFF. The rearrangement joins TRBV7-9 to TRBJ1-4; the D is unclear. Germline V gene sequence: CDR1 SEHNR, CDR2 FQNEAQ (reference sequence). Between the trimmed V and J ends, which lost 3 bases and 3 bases, there was a span of 14 bases. This CDR3 has 16 residues. The entire variable domain, with the rest obtained from reference TRBV7-9 and TRBJ1-4, is as follows: DTGVSQNPRHKITKRGQNVTFRCDPISEHNRLYWYRQTLGQGPEFLTYFQNEAQLEKSRLLSDRFSAERPKGSFSTLEIQRTEQGDSAMYLCASSLPRATANEKLFFGSGTQLSVL.

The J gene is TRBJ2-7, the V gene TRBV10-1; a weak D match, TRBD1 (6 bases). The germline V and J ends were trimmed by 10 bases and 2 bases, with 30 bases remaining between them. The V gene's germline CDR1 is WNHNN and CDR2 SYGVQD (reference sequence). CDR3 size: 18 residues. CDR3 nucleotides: TGCGCCATCACTGGCCGCCGACATCGTGGGACATCCCCCTACGAGCAGTACTTC. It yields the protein CAITGRRHRGTSPYEQYF.

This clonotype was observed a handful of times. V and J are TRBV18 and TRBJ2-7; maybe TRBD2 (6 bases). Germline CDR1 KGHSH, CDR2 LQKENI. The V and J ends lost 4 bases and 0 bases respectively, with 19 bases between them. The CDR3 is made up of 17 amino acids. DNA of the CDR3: TGTGCCAGCTCACGCCTAGAGCCGGACGGGAGCTCCTACGAGCAGTACTTC. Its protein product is CASSRLEPDGSSYEQYF. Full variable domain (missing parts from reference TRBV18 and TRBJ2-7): NAGVMQNPRHLVRRRGQEARLRCSPMKGHSHVYWYRQLPEEGLKFMVYLQKENIIDESGMPKERFSAEFPKEGPSILRIQQVVRGDSAAYFCASSRLEPDGSSYEQYFGPGTRLTVT.

This CDR3 reads CASSKGGDEQFF. The CDR3 coding sequence is TGTGCCAGCTCAAAAGGCGGTGATGAGCAGTTCTTC. The V gene is TRBV12-3 or TRBV12-4, the J gene TRBJ2-1; D gene ambiguous. The CDR3 covers 12 residues. Trimming removed 8 bases from V and 8 bases from J, with 13 bases in between.

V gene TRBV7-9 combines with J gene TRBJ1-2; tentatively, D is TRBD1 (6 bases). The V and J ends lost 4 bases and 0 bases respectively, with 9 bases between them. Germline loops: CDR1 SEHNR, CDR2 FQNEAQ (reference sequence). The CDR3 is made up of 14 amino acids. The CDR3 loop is CASSSDRPNYGYTF. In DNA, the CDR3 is TGTGCCAGCAGCTCGGACAGACCTAACTATGGCTACACCTTC.

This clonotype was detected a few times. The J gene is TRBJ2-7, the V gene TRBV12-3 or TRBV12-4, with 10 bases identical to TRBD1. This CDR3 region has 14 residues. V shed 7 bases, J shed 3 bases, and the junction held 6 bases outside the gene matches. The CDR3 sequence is CASTRGQGSYEQYF. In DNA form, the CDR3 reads TGTGCCAGCACCCGGGGACAGGGGAGCTACGAGCAGTACTTC.

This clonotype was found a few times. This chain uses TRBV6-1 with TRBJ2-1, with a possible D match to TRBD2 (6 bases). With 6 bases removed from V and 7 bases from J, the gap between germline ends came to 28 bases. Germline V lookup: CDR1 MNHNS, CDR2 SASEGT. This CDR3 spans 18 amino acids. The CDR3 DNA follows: TGTGCCAGCAGCAGCTCTCGGCTAGGCGGGGCGAAGCGAAATGAGCAGTTCTTC. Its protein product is CASSSSRLGGAKRNEQFF.